These 6 T cell receptor beta chains were sequenced from one sample in a study of regulatory T cells in long-lasting Graves disease. Documented time point: persistent/refractory GD, antithyroid drugs over 5 years with positive TRAb. Construction of the TCR library relied on RNA isolated from PBMCs. iRepertoire HTBI primers and Arm-PCR of CDR3 regions built TCR beta libraries. MiXCR, applied by TCRdb to the multiplex PCR reads, yields one record per CDR3 protein. The table lists 400,000 to 500,000 distinct CDR3 sequences, less than 25% of them singletons. Here the sequenced sample was peripheral blood mononuclear cells (PBMCs), taken when the disease was refractory, from a patient treated with antithyroid drugs. These receptor sequences come from a female donor with Graves disease.

This clonotype has just a few counts. The chain carries TRBV9 and TRBJ2-5, with D uncertain. V shed 0 bases and J shed 5 bases, with 8 bases lying between them. This CDR3 has 13 residues. Germline CDR1 SGDLS, CDR2 YYNGEE. In DNA, the CDR3 is TGTGCCAGCAGCGTAGACCTCCGGGAGACCCAGTACTTC. Its protein product is CASSVDLRETQYF.

V gene TRBV6-1 combines with J gene TRBJ1-5; tentative D call: TRBD1 (5 bases). V was cut by 8 bases and J by 0 bases, with 8 bases left in between. The CDR3 has 13 residues. Germline lookup yields CDR1 MNHNS and CDR2 SASEGT. As DNA, the CDR3 is TGTGCCAGCGGGGCATATAGCAATCAGCCCCAGCATTTT. The encoded protein is CASGAYSNQPQHF.

Ten or more counts support this clonotype. The genes are TRBV11-2 and TRBJ2-5; 11 bases agree with TRBD2. CDR1 and CDR2 from the germline V gene are SGHAT and FQNNGV. The CDR3 sequence is 19 residues long. J lost 0 bases, V lost 5 bases, and 14 bases had no gene match. CDR3 nucleotides: TGTGCCAGCAGCCTCAGCCGAGGACTAGCGGGCGCGTACCAAGAGACCCAGTACTTC. It yields the protein CASSLSRGLAGAYQETQYF.

This clonotype showed up many times. The chain carries TRBV28 and TRBJ1-2, with D unresolved. This CDR3 contains 15 residues. The germline V and J ends were trimmed by 4 bases and 4 bases, with 16 bases remaining between them. Germline V gene lookup returns CDR1 MDHEN and CDR2 SYDVKM. DNA of the CDR3: TGTGCCAGCAGTTCCCTTAGTTTAGGGAGCTATGGCTACACCTTC. Translation gives CASSSLSLGSYGYTF.

The genes are TRBV7-2 and TRBJ2-3, with D possibly called TRBD1 or TRBD2 (5 bases each). The better agreement between TRBJ2-5 and the DNA end casts doubt on the J call. Germline-derived CDR1 and CDR2 are SGHTA and FQGNSA. This CDR3 contains 15 residues. This CDR3 is CASSLAIQGRETQYF. CDR3 DNA sequence: TGTGCCAGCAGCTTGGCAATCCAGGGACGCGAGACCCAGTACTTC.

The chain links TRBV12-3 or TRBV12-4 to TRBJ2-2; D not certain. Trimming cost V 10 bases and J 7 bases, with 19 bases left between them. This CDR3 comprises 14 residues. The CDR3 reads CATARGGWYGELFF. The CDR3 DNA reads TGTGCCACGGCTCGCGGCGGATGGTACGGGGAGCTGTTTTTT.